These T cell receptor beta chains were read from a single sample in a study of regulatory T cells in long-lasting Graves disease. TCRdb independently ran MiXCR on the multiplex PCR reads; one entry per CDR3 protein. The table records 350,000 to 500,000 distinct CDR3 sequences, roughly 21% of them present only once. Sequenced here: peripheral blood mononuclear cells (PBMCs), sampled when the disease was refractory, from a patient treated with antithyroid drugs. The receptors shown here come from a female donor with Graves disease. Each CDR3 is given with its conserved first and last residue. Each record gives: CDR3 length, V gene, J gene, D gene, clone size, CDR3 protein, CDR3 DNA. D genes are given only for firm matches. Size values are once, few and many counts, or a class for expanded clones, and some rows have none.

>13|TRBV5-1|TRBJ2-5|NA|NA
CASSSQDRETQYF
TGCGCCAGCAGCTCACAGGATAGGGAGACCCAGTACTTC
>15|TRBV7-9|TRBJ1-2|NA|NA
CATLGAMGENYGYTF
TGTGCCACCCTCGGCGCGATGGGGGAAAACTATGGCTACACCTTC
>14|TRBV28|TRBJ1-5|NA|many
CASSRGGLNQPQHF
TGTGCCAGCAGTCGAGGAGGTCTGAATCAGCCCCAGCATTTT
>13|TRBV5-1|TRBJ1-1|TRBD1|NA
CASSGTVNTEVFF
TGCGCCAGCAGCGGGACAGTGAACACTGAAGTTTTCTTT
>15|TRBV6-5|TRBJ2-7|NA|many
CASSSERRFAYEQYF
TGTGCCAGCAGTTCCGAGAGGAGATTCGCCTACGAGCAGTACTTC
>16|TRBV3-1|TRBJ2-5|TRBD2|many
CASSPLAGGVWETQYF
TGTGCCAGCAGCCCACTAGCGGGAGGAGTTTGGGAGACCCAGTACTTC
>14|TRBV9|TRBJ2-1|NA|NA
CASSVGAGGNEQFF
TGTGCCAGCAGCGTAGGGGCAGGGGGGAATGAGCAGTTCTTC
>11|TRBV14|TRBJ1-2|NA|NA
CASSQEGGYTF
TGTGCCAGCAGCCAAGAGGGGGGCTACACCTTC
>12|TRBV5-1|TRBJ2-7|TRBD1|many
CASSPDRDEQYF
TGCGCCAGCAGCCCTGACAGGGACGAGCAGTACTTC
>18|TRBV27|TRBJ1-5|NA|many
CASSPSGETGHLNQPQHF
TGTGCCAGCAGTCCCTCAGGGGAAACGGGACACCTTAATCAGCCCCAGCATTTT
>17|TRBV29-1|TRBJ2-7|TRBD2|NA
CSVLPVQGTSGLYEQYF
TGCAGCGTCCTACCGGTGCAGGGGACTAGCGGCCTCTACGAGCAGTACTTC
>16|TRBV29-1|TRBJ1-1|NA|many
CSVPLGGGTMNTEAFF
TGCAGCGTTCCCCTCGGAGGGGGGACCATGAACACTGAAGCTTTCTTT
>11|TRBV28|TRBJ2-1|NA|few
CASSFFREQFF
TGTGCCAGCAGTTTCTTCAGAGAGCAGTTCTTC
>14|TRBV12-3/TRBV12-4|TRBJ1-5|NA|many
CASTKSQRNQPQHF
TGTGCCAGCACTAAGTCCCAGCGGAATCAGCCCCAGCATTTT
>15|TRBV28|TRBJ2-2|NA|NA
CASKGRQVNTGELFF
TGTGCCAGCAAAGGACGGCAGGTTAACACCGGGGAGCTGTTTTTT
>16|TRBV19|TRBJ1-5|NA|few
CASTPWTTRNNQPQHF
TGTGCCAGTACCCCTTGGACAACGAGAAACAATCAGCCCCAGCATTTT
>14|TRBV28|TRBJ2-7|NA|many
CASSPLPQSSEQYF
TGTGCCAGCAGTCCGCTTCCGCAGTCGTCTGAGCAGTACTTC
>16|TRBV7-8|TRBJ1-1|NA|NA
CASSLARRLMNTEAFF
TGTGCCAGCAGCTTAGCGCGCAGACTCATGAACACTGAAGCTTTCTTT
>15|TRBV27|TRBJ2-2|TRBD1|NA
CASSFGQGSPGELFF
TGTGCCAGCAGTTTTGGACAGGGTTCACCCGGGGAGCTGTTTTTT